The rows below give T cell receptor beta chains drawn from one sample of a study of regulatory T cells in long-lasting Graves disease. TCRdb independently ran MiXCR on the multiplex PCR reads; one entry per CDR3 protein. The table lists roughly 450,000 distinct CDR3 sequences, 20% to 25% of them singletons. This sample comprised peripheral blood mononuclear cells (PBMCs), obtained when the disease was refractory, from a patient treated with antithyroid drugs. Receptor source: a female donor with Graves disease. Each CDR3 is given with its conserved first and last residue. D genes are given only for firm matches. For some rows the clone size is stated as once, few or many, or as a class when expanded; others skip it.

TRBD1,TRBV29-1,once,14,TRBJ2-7,TGCAGCGTTGAAGAGACAGGGCTTGGCCTCGAGCAGTACTTC,CSVEETGLGLEQYF
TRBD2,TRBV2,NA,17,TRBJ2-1,TGTGCCAGCAGCTCCTCGTCGGGACTAGCGGCGTTCAATGAGCAATTCTTC,CASSSSSGLAAFNEQFF
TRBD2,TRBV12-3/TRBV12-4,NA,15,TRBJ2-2,TGTGCCAGCAGAACCCTTTCTAGCGGGGCCGGGGAGCTGTTTTTT,CASRTLSSGAGELFF
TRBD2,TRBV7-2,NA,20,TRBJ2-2,TGTGCCAGCACCACACCTCGTTTAGCGGGAGGTCCAAGGAACACCGGGGAGCTGTTTTTT,CASTTPRLAGGPRNTGELFF
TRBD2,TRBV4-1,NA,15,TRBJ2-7,TGCGCCAGCAGTTACAGGGCCCTAGCGGGAGTCGAGCAGTACTTC,CASSYRALAGVEQYF
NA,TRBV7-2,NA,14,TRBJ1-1,TGTGCCAGCAGCTTAGATCACAGTAGGACTGAAGCTTTCTTT,CASSLDHSRTEAFF
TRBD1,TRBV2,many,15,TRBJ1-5,TGTGCCAGCAGCCGGGGCAGGGGGCGATATCAGCCCCAGCATTTT,CASSRGRGRYQPQHF
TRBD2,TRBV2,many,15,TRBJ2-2,TGTGCCAGCAGTGGGGTTAGCGGGAGCACCGGGGAGCTGTTTTTT,CASSGVSGSTGELFF
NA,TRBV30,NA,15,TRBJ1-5,TGTGCCTGGAGTACAAACGACTATAACTATCAGCCCCAGCATTTT,CAWSTNDYNYQPQHF
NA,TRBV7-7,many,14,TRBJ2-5,TGTGCCAGCAGCCACCGGGACGTCCAAGAGACCCAGTACTTC,CASSHRDVQETQYF
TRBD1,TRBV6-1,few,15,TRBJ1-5,TGTGCCACCATAGAAAGCGGGACAGCTAATCAGCCCCAGCATTTT,CATIESGTANQPQHF
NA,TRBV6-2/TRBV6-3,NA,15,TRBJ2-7,TGTGCCAGCAGCGTAGACGGAGGGTGGGACTACGAGCAGTACTTC,CASSVDGGWDYEQYF
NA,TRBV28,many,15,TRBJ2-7,TGTGCCAGCAGTTTAGGGGACAGCGGGGCGTCCGAGCAGTACTTC,CASSLGDSGASEQYF
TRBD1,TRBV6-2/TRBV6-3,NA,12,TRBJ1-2,TGTGTCAGCAGTGGACAGGGCGTGGGCTACACCTTC,CVSSGQGVGYTF
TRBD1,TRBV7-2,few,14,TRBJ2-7,TGTGCCAGCAGCCAACAGGGGGCCTTTGTTGAGCAGTACTTC,CASSQQGAFVEQYF
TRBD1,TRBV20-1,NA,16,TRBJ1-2,TGCAGTGCGGACAGCCCGACCCTGACAGGGGTTTATCACTACACCTTC,CSADSPTLTGVYHYTF
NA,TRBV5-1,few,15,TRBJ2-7,TGCGCCAGCAGCTTGCGAGCGGGTAAGCTAAACGAGCAGTACTTC,CASSLRAGKLNEQYF
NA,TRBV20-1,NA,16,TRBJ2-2,TGCAGTGCTAGAGATGATTCACGGCGGGACACCGGGGAGCTGTTTTTT,CSARDDSRRDTGELFF
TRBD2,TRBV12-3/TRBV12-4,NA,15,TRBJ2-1,TGTGCCAGCAGCCCGACTAGCGGGAGTCGGAATGAGCAGTTCTTC,CASSPTSGSRNEQFF
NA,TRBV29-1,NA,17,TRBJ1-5,TGCAGCGTTGAAAACAGGGAACGCTCGGGTAGCAATCAGCCCCAGCATTTT,CSVENRERSGSNQPQHF
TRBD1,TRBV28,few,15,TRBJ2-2,TGTGCCAGCAGTGGACAGGGGGATTTCACCGGGGAGCTGTTTTTT,CASSGQGDFTGELFF
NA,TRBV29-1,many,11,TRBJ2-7,TGCAGCGCCGGAGGTATCTACGAGCAGTACTTC,CSAGGIYEQYF
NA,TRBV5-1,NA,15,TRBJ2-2,TGCGCCAGCAGCTTGGATACAGGATTAACCGGGGAGCTGTTTTTT,CASSLDTGLTGELFF
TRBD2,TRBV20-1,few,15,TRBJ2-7,TGCAGTGCTGAGACCGGACTAGCGGGAAGCTACGAGCAGTACTTC,CSAETGLAGSYEQYF
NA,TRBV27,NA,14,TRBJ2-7,TGTGCCAGCTCGGAGGGAGTTATATCCTACGAGCAGTACTTC,CASSEGVISYEQYF
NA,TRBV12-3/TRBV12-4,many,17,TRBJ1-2,TGTGCCAGCAGTTTATTGCCCCGGACCGAAACTAACTATGGCTACACCTTC,CASSLLPRTETNYGYTF
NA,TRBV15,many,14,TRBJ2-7,TGTGCCACCAGCAGAGATCTTTACGGAACGGGGCAGTACTTC,CATSRDLYGTGQYF
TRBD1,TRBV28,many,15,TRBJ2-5,TGTGCCAGCAGTGTATCCGGGACAGGAAAAGAGACCCAGTACTTC,CASSVSGTGKETQYF
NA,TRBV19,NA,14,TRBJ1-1,TGTGCCAGTAGCAGGGTCTGGATAAACACTGAAGCTTTCTTT,CASSRVWINTEAFF
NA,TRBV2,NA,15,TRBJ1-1,TGTGCCAGCAGTGAACGGGGGTTCCCGAACACTGAAGCTTTCTTT,CASSERGFPNTEAFF
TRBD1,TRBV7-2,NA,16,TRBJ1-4,TGTGCCAGCAGCCAAGAGGCAGGGGGCGGAAGGGAAAAACTGTTTTTT,CASSQEAGGGREKLFF
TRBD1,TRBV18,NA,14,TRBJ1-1,TGTGCCAGCTCACCACAGGGGGCGGCCACTGAAGCTTTCTTT,CASSPQGAATEAFF
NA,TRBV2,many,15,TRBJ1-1,TGTGCCAGCAGTCCACGGGGGGGGATCTATACTGAAGCTTTCTTT,CASSPRGGIYTEAFF
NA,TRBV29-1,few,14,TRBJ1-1,TGCAGCGCCGGTCTCGACCCCACGGGCACTGAAGCTTTCTTT,CSAGLDPTGTEAFF
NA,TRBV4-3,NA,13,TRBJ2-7,TGCGCCAGCAGCCAAGGTGCGACCTACGAGCAGTACTTC,CASSQGATYEQYF
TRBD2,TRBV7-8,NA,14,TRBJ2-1,TGTGCCAGCAGCGTAGCGGGAGGGCCGTGGGAGCAGTTCTTC,CASSVAGGPWEQFF
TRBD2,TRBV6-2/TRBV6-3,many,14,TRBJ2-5,TGTGCCAGCAGTTACGGCGGGAGCAAGGAGACCCAGTACTTC,CASSYGGSKETQYF
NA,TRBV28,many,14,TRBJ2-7,TGTGCCAGCAGTTTAGCCCAGGGACTCCACGAGCAGTACTTC,CASSLAQGLHEQYF
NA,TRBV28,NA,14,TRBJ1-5,TGTGCCAGCGCCGACAGAGGGGGAGGTCAGCCCCAGCATTTT,CASADRGGGQPQHF
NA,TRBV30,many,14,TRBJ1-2,TGTGCCTGGATCGTAACGGGGGCTAACTATGGCTACACCTTC,CAWIVTGANYGYTF
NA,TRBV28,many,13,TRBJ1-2,TGTGCCAGCAGCCCGTCCCTTAACTATGGCTACACCTTC,CASSPSLNYGYTF
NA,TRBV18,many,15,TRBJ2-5,TGTGCCAGCTCACCACCAGCGGCGTACCAAGAGACCCAGTACTTC,CASSPPAAYQETQYF
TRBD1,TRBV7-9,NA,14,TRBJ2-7,TGTGCCAGCAGCTTAGCTTCGACAGGGGTCGAGCAGTACTTC,CASSLASTGVEQYF
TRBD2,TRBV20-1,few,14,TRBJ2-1,TGCAGTGCTCCCGGGACTAGCGACTACAATGAGCAGTTCTTC,CSAPGTSDYNEQFF